The T cell receptor beta chain under discussion was sequenced for a study of blood T cell repertoires in COVID-19. Overall study context: Some COVID-19 samples were acute and others convalescent; all came from the United States, Italy and Spain. PBMCs, B-cell-depleted T cells, or T cells provided the cDNA or gDNA that made up the material.

The V gene end was trimmed by 0 bases and the J gene end by 6 bases; junction bases not matched to a gene: 4. The germline gives CDR1 MNHEY, CDR2 SVGAGI. The CDR3 contains 15 residues. In the original analysis: Amplification of reference gene primers provided the estimated nucleated cell counts. TCRdb keeps only in-frame clones here, not all; method: immunoSEQ multiplex PCR. Clone size and the V and J calls come from that table; the DNA yielded D and trimming. The sample has some 240,000 clones, 82% seen once. The V gene is TRBV6-5, the J gene TRBJ1-3; 8 bases line up with TRBD1. The sequence was collected from a woman aged 55-75 years with active or convalescent COVID-19. The sample was peripheral blood. The CDR3 region has the DNA TGTGCCAGCAGTTACTCTCCGACAGGGGAAAACACCATATATTTT. Residues: CASSYSPTGENTIYF.